This T cell receptor (beta chain) was observed in a study of neurological immune-mediated disorders. Trimming took 0 bases from V and 4 from J, leaving 11 bases between them. This CDR3 has 15 residues. Germline V gives CDR1 SGDLS, CDR2 YYNGEE. TCRdb reanalysed the 5' RACE reads using MiXCR and keeps one entry per CDR3 protein. In the table there are tens of thousands of distinct CDR3 sequences, approximately 10% of which are singletons. This clonotype has ten or more counts. The specimen was PBMCs. This chain links TRBV9 with TRBJ1-5; possible D gene TRBD1, 6 bases. This receptor was obtained from a man aged 35 to 55 in good health. CDR3 region: CASSVGWGANQPQHF. CDR3 DNA sequence: TGTGCCAGCAGCGTAGGATGGGGGGCAAATCAGCCCCAGCATTTT.